These 2 T cell receptor beta chains originate from one sample sequenced in a study of PD-L1 blockade in urothelial cancer. TCRdb's table, derived via immunoSEQ multiplex PCR, lists solely in-frame clones and lacks some. The repertoire holds tens of thousands of clones, with 84% as singletons. Sequenced material: PBMCs, taken around atezolizumab (anti-PD-L1) treatment. These receptors originate from a man aged 40-50 years with urothelial cancer.

This sequence joins TRBV11-2 and TRBJ2-3; 8 bases agree with TRBD1. J lost 1 base, V lost 5 bases, and 8 bases had no gene match. Looked up from germline, CDR1 is SGHAT and CDR2 is FQNNGV. The CDR3 is 16 amino acids. Here the CDR3 reads CASSLRTGFGTDTQYF. In DNA form, the CDR3 reads TGTGCCAGCAGCCTCCGGACAGGGTTTGGCACAGATACGCAGTATTTT.

Here the CDR3 DNA reads TGTGCCAGCGGGACAGGGGCCTATGGCTACACCTTC. Translation: CASGTGAYGYTF. J is TRBJ1-2 and V is TRBV28, with 10 bases fitting TRBD1. This CDR3 has 12 amino acids. Trimming took 8 bases from V and 4 from J; bases not matched to a gene: 1. Germline values: CDR1 MDHEN, CDR2 SYDVKM.